This T cell receptor (beta chain) was found in a study of regulatory T cells in long-lasting Graves disease (dated by TCRdb to the early 2020s). Context from the whole study: Newly diagnosed Graves' disease patients had taken antithyroid drugs for less than 3 months. This study used TCR sequencing and RNA sequencing of peripheral blood to compare persistent Graves' disease patients against newly diagnosed Graves' disease patients. The study took place in China and was registered as a clinical trial. A total of 35 or so samples were covered by TCR sequencing, comprising approximately 13 persistent and approximately 20 newly diagnosed Graves' disease patients.

From the germline V gene, CDR1 is KGHDR and CDR2 is SFDVKD. Spanning cysteine to phenylalanine, the CDR3 consists of 14 amino acids. The kept DNA is CDR3 alone, 42 bases in frame from the first base. The V and J ends are trimmed by 3 bases and 2 bases, leaving 7 bases between them. This clonotype is a singleton in its sample. The clone's antigen remains unknown. No per-base quality is available; no much larger clone lies one base away. A single read makes a weak case. Broader findings and caveats from the paper: Sequencing and analysis were restricted to the TCR beta chain. Persistent disease showed preferential use of TRBV28, TRBJ1-2 and TRBJ2-5, whereas newly diagnosed disease favored TRBV20-1 and TRBJ2-1. The authors acknowledged the small sample size as a limitation that may reduce accuracy. Persistent Graves' disease patients showed lower TCR Shannon entropy and fewer highly expanded clones than newly diagnosed patients, suggesting clonal expansion. Only peripheral blood was studied, because thyroid tissue, the primary lesion, was inaccessible. More public clonotypes were shared among persistent patients (under 3,000) than among newly diagnosed patients (more than 950).

The meaning of the sample's time point label: newly diagnosed GD, antithyroid drugs for less than 3 months. For both TCR sequencing and RNA sequencing, RNA was extracted from PBMCs in TRIzol. The diagnosis of Graves' disease was made according to American Thyroid Association guidelines. Patients for the study were recruited at an endocrinology department in Xi'an, China. Each patient gave roughly 8.4 milliliters of peripheral blood, collected in an EDTA anticoagulant tube. Ficoll Paque Plus density gradient separation was used to isolate PBMCs, and no additional T cell sorting was done. An Agilent 2100 Bioanalyzer and agarose gel were used to check RNA quality, and a NanoDrop 2000 was used to measure RNA concentration. Receptor libraries were prepared by multiplex PCR. TCRdb records Illumina HiSeq 4000 as the sequencer. CDR3 regions were amplified by Arm-PCR with iRepertoire HTBI primers to construct TCR beta libraries. Before sequencing, the PCR products underwent gel purification. In the original analysis: A total of roughly 67 TRBV and some 15 TRBJ segments were identified across samples and were used for gene usage analysis of CDR3 amino acid clonotypes. COPE and FqMerger were used to merge the filtered high-quality paired reads into contigs. Contigs were aligned with BLAST to IMGT TRBV, TRBD and TRBJ reference genes, and CDR3 was defined per IMGT. Any clonotype with a frequency above 0.1% was counted as a highly expanded clone. Repertoire diversity was measured by Shannon entropy, and V-J evenness by the Gini coefficient. Public clonotypes were defined as clonotypes shared by more than one individual. The raw public data were reprocessed by TCRdb itself: fastp quality trimming at Q25, MiXCR clonotype calling, in-frame beta chains only. Each entry is one CDR3 protein sequence, shown with its most common DNA and genes. The V and J calls and clone size are TCRdb's, not the authors'. Counted in this sample were 400,000 to 550,000 distinct CDR3 sequences; approximately 15% of them appeared once. The ten most abundant clones make up roughly a sixth of the sample.

The sample was also reused in another study, on T cells in Graves' hyperthyroidism and ophthalmopathy. That second publication adds: Stable Graves' hyperthyroidism was defined as the absence of progression to ophthalmopathy over 18 months of follow-up. Hyperthyroidism patients were newly diagnosed, had a disease duration of under 2 months, and were aged 18 to 65 years. Any patient with an uncontrolled infection, another autoimmune disease, pregnancy or lactation was excluded. Diagnoses relied on clinical symptoms, serum thyroxine and TRAb, thyroid ultrasound and orbital computed tomography. The first round of RT-PCR for the TCR CDR3 was performed with the HTBI primer set and the Qiagen OneStep RT-PCR kit. Blood samples also contained most of the expanded thyroid clonotypes (frequency above 0.001), which suggests that blood repertoires may reflect thyroid immune responses. In cross-validation, a model built on a 13 V-J signature told ophthalmopathy apart from stable hyperthyroidism with 85% to 90% sensitivity and roughly 81% specificity, and in testing the same model reached 80%/75%. During validation, the model predicted progression to ophthalmopathy a median of roughly six months ahead of onset, with almost 71% sensitivity and roughly 75% specificity. TCR V-J signatures able to tell the groups apart were searched for in a discovery cohort of about a hundred patients, of whom fewer than 45 had Graves' ophthalmopathy and some 60 had stable Graves' hyperthyroidism. Prospective prediction of ophthalmopathy was tested in an independent validation cohort of about 19 hyperthyroidism patients and some 17 patients who later progressed to ophthalmopathy. The 100 or so discovery patients were divided at random into training and test sets in a 7:3 ratio. In about 6 Graves' hyperthyroidism patients, the study also compared T-cell repertoires from thyroid tissue with T-cell repertoires from blood. Following sampling, methimazole starting at 30 mg daily was given to hyperthyroidism patients, and high-dose intravenous methylprednisolone was given to ophthalmopathy patients. The libraries were constructed in a second round of multiplex PCR and then size-selected and purified. Paired-end sequencing of the libraries was performed with 100 bp reads on an Illumina HiSeq2000. Raw data were processed with SOAPnuke, discarding reads with adapters, uncalled bases, mean Phred below 15, or no exact constant-primer or identifier match. COPE v1.2.5 was used to merge high-quality paired reads, and clonotypes were defined as unique nucleotide sequences. Clonotypes were aligned to IMGT TRBV, TRBD and TRBJ reference segments using MiTCR v1.1. The analysis was restricted to V-J combinations with a frequency above 0.0001, which together covered around 99% of the repertoires. The TCS score was defined as F50 (clonal expansion) divided by E x V (chaos), with BLOSUM62-based TCRdist calculated between CDR3 peptides within each V-J. Welch's t-statistics and random forest reduced just over 500 V-J features to 13, which were used in a naive Bayes classifier (R e1071). Sample size was not statistically predetermined, and blinding of investigators to group allocation was not performed. According to the paper, TCR Vbeta CDR3 sequencing was carried out on some 130 peripheral blood samples, which came from under 50 ophthalmopathy, around 75 hyperthyroidism and some 17 progressor patients.

The sample here was peripheral blood mononuclear cells (PBMCs), taken at new diagnosis, from a patient treated with antithyroid drugs. The TCR sequence derives from a woman between 25 and 40 years old with Graves disease. Donor details come from another sample of the same person, matched by shared clones. Here the chain combines TRBV24-1 and TRBJ2-1; the D gene assignment is ambiguous. The CDR3 sequence is CATSDRFPYNEQFF. The bases read TGTGCCACCAGTGATCGATTCCCCTACAATGAGCAGTTCTTC.